A single sample is the source of the 11 T cell receptor beta chains below, sequenced in a study of blood T cells in healthy people across ages. A second PCR of roughly 6 to 12 cycles used a sample-barcoded 5' primer and a J-beta primer mix. TCRdb reprocessed the 5' RACE reads with MiXCR, giving one entry per CDR3 protein. The sample lists 1,100,000 or so distinct CDR3 sequences, roughly 45% occurring once. The sample consisted of blood. Receptors were obtained from a woman aged 60-75 years in good health.

V gene TRBV25-1 combines with J gene TRBJ1-2, with a tentative D call TRBD1 (5 bases). V gave up 5 bases and J gave up 6 bases, with 13 bases separating them. CDR1 is MGHDK and CDR2 is SYGVNS in the germline V gene. The CDR3 sequence is 13 residues long. The CDR3 spells CASSTPGSDGYTF. The CDR3 coding sequence is TGTGCCAGCAGTACTCCAGGGTCGGATGGCTACACCTTC.

The chain has TRBV27 and TRBJ2-3, with a weak D call TRBD2 (6 bases). Germline V gives CDR1 MNHEY, CDR2 SMNVEV (reference sequence). V dropped 5 bases and J dropped 2 bases, with 14 bases sitting between them. This CDR3 has 15 residues. CDR3 bases: TGTGCCAGCAGTCCCTTAGCGGACGACACAGATACGCAGTATTTT. Protein product: CASSPLADDTDTQYF.

CDR3 protein: CASSSGTSGMYNEQFF. The CDR3 coding sequence is TGTGCCAGCAGCTCCGGGACTAGCGGGATGTACAATGAGCAGTTCTTC. V gene TRBV7-9 combines with J gene TRBJ2-1; 13 nucleotides match TRBD2. The CDR3 loop spans 16 amino acids. Trimming cost V 4 bases and J 4 bases; bases outside gene matches: 4. CDR1 and CDR2 from the germline V gene are SEHNR and FQNEAQ (reference sequence). Full variable domain (rest looked up from reference TRBV7-9 and TRBJ2-1): DTGVSQNPRHKITKRGQNVTFRCDPISEHNRLYWYRQTLGQGPEFLTYFQNEAQLEKSRLLSDRFSAERPKGSFSTLEIQRTEQGDSAMYLCASSSGTSGMYNEQFFGPGTRLTVL.

This clonotype showed up many times. V usage is TRBV5-1 and J usage is TRBJ2-7, with a tentative D call TRBD1 (6 bases). Per the germline V gene, CDR1 is SGHRS and CDR2 is YFSETQ. The V and J ends lost 3 bases and 5 bases respectively, with 21 bases between them. The CDR3 is 16 residues long. CDR3 region: CASSSTDRTFFDEQYF. CDR3 nucleotides: TGCGCCAGCAGCTCAACGGACAGAACCTTCTTCGACGAGCAGTACTTC.

The chain carries TRBV15 and TRBJ1-4, with D uncertain. V lost 1 base, J lost 0 bases, and 9 bases lay in between. Germline CDR1 LNHNV, CDR2 YYDKDF (reference sequence). The CDR3 contains 16 residues. CDR3 sequence: CATSRGSYATNEKLFF. CDR3 bases: TGTGCCACCAGCAGAGGATCCTATGCAACTAATGAAAAACTGTTTTTT.

This clonotype was recorded at least ten times. The rearrangement joins TRBV20-1 to TRBJ1-1, with 10 bases matching TRBD1. The CDR3 consists of 14 residues. The ends lost 5 bases at V and 2 bases at J; junction bases unmatched: 5. Germline loops: CDR1 DFQATT, CDR2 SNEGSKA (reference sequence). CDR3 protein: CSAPRQGANTEAFF. In nucleotides, the CDR3 is TGCAGTGCTCCCCGACAGGGGGCTAACACTGAAGCTTTCTTT.

The J gene is TRBJ2-2, the V gene TRBV14; a possible D gene is TRBD2 (6 bases). From germline, CDR1 is SGHDN and CDR2 FVKESK. This CDR3 region has 15 residues. The V end was cut by 4 bases, the J end by 7 bases, with 16 bases between. Written as DNA, the CDR3 is TGTGCCAGCAGCCCGTCGGGACTGGTAGTCGGGGAGCTGTTTTTT. This codes for CASSPSGLVVGELFF.

The rearrangement uses TRBV11-1 and TRBJ2-1; the D gene could be TRBD1 or TRBD2 (5 bases each). Trimming took off 2 bases at V and 7 bases at J, with 12 bases between the two ends. The CDR3 runs to 14 residues. Per germline, CDR1 SGHAT and CDR2 FQDESV (reference sequence). In DNA form, the CDR3 reads TGTGCCAGCAGCTTAACCCAGTGGGGGAATGAGCAGTTCTTC. Translation gives CASSLTQWGNEQFF.

Details on this clonotype: Germline and junction disagree at one end, which may indicate a read error. The rearrangement uses TRBV12-3 or TRBV12-4 and TRBJ1-2, with 8 bases lining up with TRBD1. The CDR3 is made up of 15 amino acids. DNA of the CDR3: TGTGCCAGCAGTGAGACGACAGGGGCGGGTTATGGCCACACCTTC. Its protein is CASSETTGAGYGHTF.

This clonotype was seen a handful of times. This chain joins TRBV29-1 and TRBJ2-1, with D uncertain. This CDR3 is built from 12 residues. V was cut by 3 bases and J by 7 bases, with 10 bases left in between. The V gene's germline CDR1 is SQVTM and CDR2 ANQGSEA. CDR3 sequence reads: CSVDPLRNEQFF. CDR3 in DNA: TGCAGCGTTGATCCCCTGCGTAATGAGCAGTTCTTC.

Here the CDR3 reads CASRQGLASRTDTQYF. For the CDR3, the DNA is TGTGCCAGCAGACAAGGACTAGCGTCCCGCACAGATACGCAGTATTTT. This chain joins TRBV5-6 and TRBJ2-3; 9 bases fit TRBD2. The CDR3 has 16 amino acids. From germline, CDR1 is SGHDT and CDR2 YYEEEE. The V segment lost 5 bases and the J segment 1 base; nucleotides outside the gene matches: 8.